What follows are 6 T cell receptor beta chains derived from one specimen sequenced in a study of shared clonotypes between healthy human individuals. Repertoires were generated with immunoSEQ multiplex PCR, while TCRdb's copy carries only in-frame clones and drops some. Among over a million clones listed, roughly 96% were seen once. The source material was naive CD4+ T cells sorted from blood. Sample subset: CD45RA+ positively selected. These TCRs come from a man aged 25 to 45 in good health.

V is TRBV2 and J is TRBJ2-5; 7 bases agree with TRBD2. Germline trimming cut 3 bases from V and 4 bases from J; bases unmatched to any gene: 2. Looked up from germline, CDR1 is SNHLY and CDR2 is FYNNEI. The CDR3 is made up of 13 amino acids. CDR3 nucleotides: TGTGCCAGCAGTGAGCGGGAGCGAGAGACCCAGTACTTC. Its translation is CASSERERETQYF.

The V and J genes are TRBV4-2 and TRBJ2-3, with 7 positions matching TRBD1. With 5 bases clipped from V and 2 bases from J, the junction kept 4 bases outside the gene matches. The CDR3 spans 14 residues. Germline loops: CDR1 LGHNA, CDR2 YNFKEQ. The CDR3 here is CASSTTGDTDTQYF. CDR3 nucleotide sequence: TGTGCCAGCAGCACAACAGGGGACACAGATACGCAGTATTTT.

This clone was seen once. The rearrangement uses TRBV6-1 and TRBJ2-7; 7 nucleotides match TRBD1. The length of the CDR3 is 12 residues. The V segment lost 11 bases and the J segment 5 bases; nucleotides outside the gene matches: 9. In germline, CDR1 is MNHNS, CDR2 SASEGT. The CDR3, as DNA: TGTGCCGGGACGACCACAGGGGACGAGCAGTACTTC. Its translation: CAGTTTGDEQYF.

The CDR3, as DNA: TGTGCCAGCAGTCCGCCGAGCGGGAGGGGGACCGGGGAGCTGTTTTTT. Translation gives CASSPPSGRGTGELFF. This chain connects TRBV7-7 to TRBJ2-2; TRBD2 agrees at 10 bases. Germline-derived CDR1 and CDR2 are SSHAT and FNYEAQ (reference sequence). With 6 bases clipped from V and 5 bases from J, the junction kept 9 bases outside the gene matches. This CDR3 spans 16 amino acids.

This chain joins TRBV18 and TRBJ2-3; perhaps TRBD2 as D (6 bases). Trimming cost V 3 bases and J 0 bases, with 13 bases left between them. The germline V gene has CDR1 KGHSH and CDR2 LQKENI. CDR3 length: 16 residues. Here the CDR3 DNA reads TGTGCCAGCTCACCCACTCTAGCGTCTAGCACAGATACGCAGTATTTT. Translated: CASSPTLASSTDTQYF.

V and J are TRBV29-1 and TRBJ1-1, with D perhaps matching TRBD1 (6 bases). The length of the CDR3 is 14 residues. CDR1 is SQVTM and CDR2 is ANQGSEA in the germline V gene. The CDR3 coding sequence is TGCAGTGCCGGGACACGACCCATGAACACTGAAGCTTTCTTT. This encodes CSAGTRPMNTEAFF.